This T cell receptor beta chain was captured by sequencing in a study of cytomegalovirus exposure and HLA in healthy donors. Study-level results: A cluster of highly shared sequence variants was likely a sequencing artifact.

A remark on this clone: Its specificity is unknown.

It was with 60 Vbeta and 13 Jbeta primers that the PCR ran. Assay: immunoSEQ multiplex PCR; the TCRdb copy retains only in-frame clones and omits some. The sample carries 150,000 to 200,000 clones, 81% recorded once. The specimen was PBMCs. This TCR was recovered from a woman aged 25 to 45 in good health and CMV-seronegative.

CDR3 bases: TGCGCCAGCAGTAACTTGGGACATAACGAGCAGTACTTC. It yields the protein CASSNLGHNEQYF. This sequence joins TRBV10-2 and TRBJ2-7; TRBD1 might be the D (6 bases). Germline CDR1 WSHSY, CDR2 SAAADI. CDR3 length equals 13 residues. V was cut by 5 bases and J by 5 bases, with 13 bases left in between.